The TCR beta chain under discussion was sequenced for a study of T cell clonality in common variable immunodeficiency. As regards this clone: Its antigen is not identified. Read coverage stops 3 residues before the CDR3 terminus; the germline J gene supplies the remainder.

Study-level results: In common variable immunodeficiency, TCR beta chains reportedly carried fewer deletions and N-nucleotide insertions.

Method: immunoSEQ multiplex PCR; TCRdb's copy keeps in-frame clones and lacks some. The table records roughly 33,000 clones without singletons, the ten largest covering 6% to 7.5%. Per germline, CDR1 LNHDA and CDR2 SQIVND (reference sequence). This CDR3 has 15 amino acids. The V and J ends lost 2 bases and 1 base respectively, with 11 bases between them. The rearrangement joins TRBV19 to TRBJ1-2, with D perhaps TRBD1 (6 bases). This TCR derives from a human donor with common variable immunodeficiency. The sequenced sample consisted of peripheral blood mononuclear cells. The CDR3 bases that were read are TGTGCCAGTAGTATAAGGGCAGGGGATAACTATGGC. As protein: CASSIRAGDNYG. The CDR3 reads in full as CASSIRAGDNYGYTF.